These T cell receptor beta chains were read from a single sample in a study of PD-1 blockade in classical Hodgkin lymphoma. Clones were read by immunoSEQ multiplex PCR, and TCRdb kept only the in-frame ones, dropping some. The table has approximately 52,000 clones, approximately 86% seen once. The starting material was peripheral blood mononuclear cells (PBMCs), obtained before the fourth cycle of nivolumab. Source of these receptors: a human donor with classical Hodgkin lymphoma. The CDR3 runs from the conserved cysteine through the conserved F or W. A D gene is named only where the DNA matches it firmly. The size field is filled for only some rows; it gives once, few, many or a size class.

>TRBJ2-1|TRBV7-3|TRBD1|NA
CASSRDRGNEQFF
TGTGCCAGCAGTCGCGACAGGGGTAATGAGCAGTTCTTC
>TRBJ1-5|TRBV11-2|NA|NA
CASSLIGQPQHF
TGTGCCAGCAGCTTGATCGGTCAGCCCCAGCATTTT
>TRBJ2-1|TRBV5-1|TRBD1|NA
CASSLQPGQGYNEQFF
TGCGCCAGCAGTTTACAGCCGGGACAGGGTTACAATGAGCAGTTCTTC
>TRBJ1-3|TRBV28|NA|NA
CASSLPGRPSGNTIYF
TGTGCCAGCAGTCTACCGGGACGACCCTCTGGAAACACCATATATTTT
>TRBJ2-3|TRBV7-3|TRBD2|NA
CASSLGLADAGVRDTQYF
TGTGCCAGCAGCTTAGGACTAGCAGACGCCGGCGTCAGGGATACGCAGTATTTT
>TRBJ2-7|TRBV28|TRBD1|NA
CATQWRQGFHEQYF
TGTGCCACCCAATGGAGACAGGGGTTCCACGAGCAGTACTTC
>TRBJ1-4|TRBV15|TRBD1|NA
CATSIGGVYEKLFF
TGTGCCACCAGCATAGGGGGCGTCTATGAAAAACTGTTTTTT
>TRBJ2-7|TRBV5-1|NA|NA
CASSLGGFYEQYF
TGCGCCAGCAGCTTGGGAGGGTTCTACGAGCAGTACTTC
>TRBJ1-2|TRBV6-5|TRBD1|NA
CASSYQRTGRYGYTF
TGTGCCAGCAGTTACCAACGGACAGGCCGCTATGGCTACACCTTC
>TRBJ1-2|TRBV28|TRBD1|NA
CASSDDRGWSNYGYTF
TGTGCCAGCAGTGACGACAGGGGGTGGTCTAACTATGGCTACACCTTC
>TRBJ2-7|TRBV7-8|TRBD2|NA
CASSWTSGGYEQYF
TGTGCCAGCAGCTGGACTAGCGGGGGGTACGAGCAGTACTTC
>TRBJ1-1|TRBV5-1|NA|NA
CASSLDGRPNTEAFF
TGCGCCAGCAGCTTGGACGGACGGCCGAACACTGAAGCTTTCTTT
>TRBJ2-1|TRBV21-1|NA|NA
CASSKDSVGYNEQFF
TGTGCCAGCAGCAAAGATTCTGTGGGATACAATGAGCAGTTCTTC
>TRBJ1-5|TRBV5-3|NA|NA
CARSLVWQPQHF
TGTGCCAGAAGCTTGGTATGGCAGCCCCAGCATTTT
>TRBJ2-3|TRBV5-1|TRBD1|NA
CASSFRTGTDTQYF
TGCGCCAGCAGCTTCCGGACAGGGACAGATACGCAGTATTTT
>TRBJ2-3|TRBV14|NA|NA
CASSLGRTTDTQYF
TGTGCCAGCAGCCTGGGACGGACGACAGATACGCAGTATTTT
>TRBJ2-1|TRBV10-3|TRBD1|NA
CAIREGQGTSYNEQFF
TGTGCCATCAGAGAGGGACAGGGGACCTCCTACAATGAGCAGTTCTTC
>TRBJ2-5|TRBV7-8|NA|NA
CASSLAFAVEGRETQYF
TGTGCCAGCAGCTTAGCGTTCGCAGTCGAGGGTCGAGAGACCCAGTACTTC
>TRBJ2-3|TRBV5-1|TRBD1|NA
CASSLGDRGRDTQYF
TGCGCCAGCAGCTTGGGGGACAGGGGGAGAGATACGCAGTATTTT
>TRBJ1-3|TRBV6-6|TRBD1|NA
CASSSGQGANGNTIYF
TGTGCCAGCAGCTCGGGACAGGGGGCCAACGGAAACACCATATATTTT
>TRBJ2-7|TRBV4-3|NA|NA
CASSQGLRGTYEQYF
TGCGCCAGCAGCCAAGGATTGAGGGGGACCTACGAGCAGTACTTC
>TRBJ2-7|TRBV7-9|NA|few
CASSLGSGPLSYEQYF
TGTGCCAGCAGCTTGGGATCGGGCCCTCTCTCCTACGAGCAGTACTTC
>TRBJ2-1|TRBV11-3|TRBD2|NA
CASSSPGRHEQFF
TGTGCCAGCAGCTCGCCCGGGAGGCATGAGCAGTTCTTC
>TRBJ2-3|TRBV10-1|TRBD2|NA
CASSGGLAGGRDTQYF
TGCGCCAGCAGTGGGGGACTAGCGGGAGGCAGAGATACGCAGTATTTT
>TRBJ2-1|TRBV6-5|TRBD2|NA
CASSRWAGEVDEQFF
TGTGCCAGCAGTCGGTGGGCGGGAGAGGTCGATGAGCAGTTCTTC
>TRBJ2-7|TRBV28|NA|NA
CASSLSGHYEQYF
TGTGCCAGCAGTTTGAGCGGTCACTACGAGCAGTACTTC
>TRBJ2-7|TRBV11-2|NA|NA
CASSPRQGLTLRGQYF
TGTGCCAGCAGCCCCCGTCAGGGGCTAACGCTACGAGGGCAGTACTTC
>TRBJ1-3|TRBV10-3|NA|NA
CAISEEKPGPNSGNTIYF
TGTGCCATCAGTGAGGAGAAGCCGGGACCTAACTCTGGAAACACCATATATTTT
>TRBJ2-2|TRBV13|NA|NA
CASSPSTRSPGELFF
TGTGCCAGCAGCCCGTCGACGCGGAGTCCCGGGGAGCTGTTTTTT
>TRBJ2-7|TRBV6-6|NA|NA
CASSPGAPYEQYF
TGTGCCAGCAGTCCGGGGGCCCCCTACGAGCAGTACTTC
>TRBJ1-4|TRBV6-5|NA|NA
CASSFRGGAMFF
TGTGCCAGCAGTTTCCGGGGGGGGGCCATGTTTTTT
>TRBJ2-2|TRBV6-5|TRBD2|NA
CASSPGLAGWELFF
TGTGCCAGCAGCCCCGGACTAGCGGGATGGGAGCTGTTTTTT
>TRBJ2-1|TRBV4-3|TRBD2|NA
CASSQESPWLAGPYNEQFF
TGCGCCAGCAGCCAAGAGAGCCCCTGGCTAGCGGGGCCATACAATGAGCAGTTCTTC
>TRBJ2-1|TRBV11-2|TRBD1|NA
CASSRTGPYEQFF
TGTGCCAGCAGCAGGACAGGGCCGTATGAGCAGTTCTTC
>TRBJ1-2|TRBV5-4|TRBD1|once
CASSRYSTGAVYNYGYTF
TGTGCCAGCAGCCGATACTCGACAGGGGCCGTGTACAACTATGGCTACACCTTC
>TRBJ2-7|TRBV5-4|TRBD2|NA
CARSLGGWAQYF
TGTGCCCGCAGCTTGGGGGGGTGGGCGCAGTACTTC
>TRBJ1-5|TRBV19|NA|NA
CASSIWAVSNQPQHF
TGTGCCAGTAGTATATGGGCAGTTAGCAATCAGCCCCAGCATTTT
>TRBJ2-3|TRBV5-4|NA|NA
CASSLDGGSTDTQYF
TGTGCCAGCAGCTTGGACGGGGGAAGCACAGATACGCAGTATTTT
>TRBJ2-3|TRBV2|NA|NA
CASILESGGGYSSTDTQYF
NA
>TRBJ1-1|TRBV5-1|TRBD1|once
CASSRPGTGDTEAFF
TGCGCCAGCAGCCGGCCCGGGACAGGGGACACTGAAGCTTTCTTT
>TRBJ1-1|TRBV12-2|NA|NA
CASRLYPGGEDTEAFF
TGTGCAAGTCGCTTATATCCAGGGGGCGAGGACACTGAAGCTTTCTTT